This is a list of T cell receptor beta chains from one sample in a study of early T cells in non-severe SARS-CoV-2 infection. TCRdb re-called the 5' RACE reads through MiXCR, storing one row per CDR3 protein. The table has roughly 56,000 distinct CDR3 sequences, roughly a tenth seen once; the top ten hold 6% to 8%. Sequencing was performed on whole blood. The receptors were sampled from an adult who was a healthcare worker with PCR-confirmed SARS-CoV-2 infection or an uninfected control (not recorded which). Each CDR3 is given with its conserved first and last residue. A D gene is named only where the DNA matches it firmly. Part of the rows lack a size; the others show once, few, many or a class for expanded clones.

v_call	clone_size	d_call	j_call	cdr3_aa	cdr3_nt
TRBV10-3	few	TRBD1	TRBJ2-7	CAISDGVGQGDYEQYF	TGTGCCATCAGTGACGGGGTCGGACAGGGGGACTACGAGCAGTACTTC
TRBV24-1	many	-	TRBJ2-1	CATSDPGPGGDEQFF	TGTGCCACCAGTGACCCCGGTCCCGGGGGAGATGAGCAGTTCTTC
TRBV20-1	-	-	TRBJ1-2	CSANSGFGYTF	TGCAGTGCTAACTCAGGGTTTGGCTACACCTTC
TRBV6-2/TRBV6-3	many	TRBD1	TRBJ2-3	CASSYRQGYTDTQYF	TGTGCCAGCAGTTACCGACAGGGATACACAGATACGCAGTATTTT
TRBV6-1	-	-	TRBJ2-7	CASSGSGNSYEQYF	TGTGCCAGCAGTGGATCGGGGAACTCCTACGAGCAGTACTTC
TRBV9	many	-	TRBJ1-1	CASSPPGRTEAFF	TGTGCCAGCAGCCCCCCTGGGAGGACTGAAGCTTTCTTT
TRBV7-9	-	-	TRBJ2-7	CASEGPTYEQYF	TGTGCCAGCGAAGGCCCTACCTACGAGCAGTACTTC
TRBV20-1	many	-	TRBJ2-7	CSARVIAMRLGEQYF	TGCAGTGCTAGAGTGATAGCGATGCGGTTGGGCGAGCAGTACTTC
TRBV18	few	TRBD1	TRBJ2-3	CASSPQPGQNTQYF	TGTGCCAGCTCACCACAACCGGGACAGAATACGCAGTATTTT
TRBV30	few	-	TRBJ1-2	CAWSAGTHYGYTF	TGTGCCTGGAGTGCCGGGACTCACTATGGCTACACCTTC
TRBV11-2	many	TRBD1	TRBJ2-7	CASSLTGFTEQYF	TGTGCCAGCAGCTTGACAGGGTTCACCGAGCAGTACTTC
TRBV15	many	-	TRBJ2-1	CATSRDRGPFSYNEQFF	TGTGCCACCAGCAGAGATCGTGGGCCATTCTCCTACAATGAGCAGTTCTTC
TRBV11-2	few	-	TRBJ2-7	CASSLDPSFYEQYF	TGTGCCAGCAGCTTAGATCCCAGCTTCTACGAGCAGTACTTC
TRBV7-3	few	-	TRBJ2-7	CASSKDSSYEQYF	TGTGCCAGCAGCAAGGACTCTTCCTACGAGCAGTACTTC
TRBV7-8	many	-	TRBJ1-2	CASSFRETYGYTF	TGTGCCAGCAGCTTTAGAGAAACCTATGGCTACACCTTC
TRBV3-1	-	-	TRBJ2-7	CASSQENTPEQYF	TGTGCCAGCAGCCAAGAGAACACTCCCGAGCAGTACTTC
TRBV6-6	many	TRBD1	TRBJ1-1	CASSYRGPLNTEAFF	TGTGCCAGCAGTTACAGGGGGCCCTTGAACACTGAAGCTTTCTTT
TRBV7-9	many	-	TRBJ2-5	CASSLRFGRGTQETQYF	TGTGCCAGCAGCTTACGATTTGGACGAGGGACTCAAGAGACCCAGTACTTC
TRBV12-3/TRBV12-4	few	TRBD2	TRBJ2-7	CASSFPLAGAHEQYF	TGTGCCAGCAGTTTTCCACTAGCGGGAGCCCACGAGCAGTACTTC
TRBV27	few	-	TRBJ2-1	CASSSARTIPSNEQFF	TGTGCCAGCAGTTCCGCCCGGACTATTCCCAGCAATGAGCAGTTCTTC
TRBV20-1	few	-	TRBJ2-5	CSARGHYLKETQYF	TGCAGTGCTAGAGGCCACTATCTTAAAGAGACCCAGTACTTC
TRBV4-1	few	-	TRBJ2-3	CASSQDRLDTQYF	TGCGCCAGCAGCCAAGATCGGTTAGATACGCAGTATTTT
TRBV6-5	many	TRBD1	TRBJ2-5	CASSPTGWQETQYF	TGTGCCAGCAGCCCGACAGGGTGGCAAGAGACCCAGTACTTC
TRBV20-1	many	TRBD2	TRBJ2-2	CSARDHTSGLTGELFF	TGCAGTGCTAGAGATCACACTAGCGGACTCACCGGGGAGCTGTTTTTT